Shown below are 14 T cell receptor beta chains from a single sample sequenced in a study of regulatory T cells in long-lasting Graves disease (dated by TCRdb to 2020 to 2023). The sample's time point, from its label and the paper: newly diagnosed GD, antithyroid drugs for less than 3 months. RNA was extracted from PBMCs in TRIzol for both TCR sequencing and RNA sequencing. The library relied on multiplex PCR. Sequencing instrument: Illumina HiSeq 4000. CDR3 regions were amplified by Arm-PCR with iRepertoire HTBI primers to construct TCR beta libraries. Using fastp trimming at Q25 and MiXCR clonotype assembly, TCRdb reanalyzed the public sequencing data and kept in-frame beta chains. Rows are combined by CDR3 protein, so each entry shows the most common genes and DNA. The sample yields about 450,000 distinct CDR3 sequences; about 17% were counted once. The ten top clones hold around 10% of the sample.

These data are also associated with another study on T cells in Graves' hyperthyroidism and ophthalmopathy.

The sequenced sample was peripheral blood mononuclear cells (PBMCs), obtained at new diagnosis, from a patient treated with antithyroid drugs. Receptor source: a woman in her thirties with Graves disease. Donor details come from another sample of the same person, matched by shared clones.

This chain uses TRBV11-3 with TRBJ2-2; 8 nucleotides match TRBD2. Germline V lookup: CDR1 SGHNT, CDR2 YENEEA. This CDR3 has 17 amino acids. Trimming removed 1 base from V and 0 bases from J; junction bases left unmatched: 4. The CDR3 coding sequence is TGTGCCAGCAGCTTAGTCGGCGGGGGGCCGAACACCGGGGAGCTGTTTTTT. It codes for CASSLVGGGPNTGELFF. The entire variable domain, with the rest obtained from reference TRBV11-3 and TRBJ2-2, is as follows: EAGVVQSPRYKIIEKKQPVAFWCNPISGHNTLYWYLQNLGQGPELLIRYENEEAVDDSQLPKDRFSAERLKGVDSTLKIQPAELGDSAVYLCASSLVGGGPNTGELFFGEGSRLTVL.

DNA of the CDR3: TGTGCCAGCAGTGCCAAAACCGGGACTGGACCCTACGAGCAGTACTTC. Protein sequence: CASSAKTGTGPYEQYF. The rearrangement uses TRBV7-8 and TRBJ2-7; TRBD2 is a possible D gene (6 bases). The V gene's germline CDR1 is SGHVS and CDR2 FQNEAQ. Trimming cost V 6 bases and J 2 bases, with 20 bases left between them. This CDR3 region has 16 residues.

The sample holds many counts of this clonotype. The chain combines TRBV20-1 with TRBJ2-3; D call uncertain. CDR3 size: 11 residues. The germline V gene has CDR1 DFQATT and CDR2 SNEGSKA (reference sequence). CDR3 sequence reads: CRASAVDTQYF. The CDR3 bases are TGCAGGGCATCGGCAGTAGATACGCAGTATTTT.

This clonotype was seen a handful of times. The chain has TRBV20-1 and TRBJ1-1; a weak D match, TRBD1 (5 bases). The CDR3 spans 15 residues. CDR1 is DFQATT, CDR2 SNEGSKA, per germline (reference sequence). Deletions cut 6 bases from V and 5 bases from J, with 22 bases between. The chain's CDR3 is CSAGGEGTEGTEAFF. DNA for the CDR3: TGCAGTGCCGGGGGTGAAGGGACTGAGGGGACTGAAGCTTTCTTT.

This clonotype was found many times. The chain is built from TRBV5-5 and TRBJ1-4, with D tentatively TRBD1 (5 bases). The V gene's germline CDR1 is SGHKS and CDR2 YYEKEE (reference sequence). This CDR3 contains 14 residues. The V end was cut by 4 bases, the J end by 4 bases, with 11 bases between. Written as DNA, the CDR3 is TGTGCCAGCAGCCCAAGGGACTTTAATGAAAAACTGTTTTTT. Translating it yields CASSPRDFNEKLFF. Using reference TRBV5-5 and TRBJ1-4 for the parts outside the CDR3, the full variable domain is DAGVTQSPTHLIKTRGQQVTLRCSPISGHKSVSWYQQVLGQGPQFIFQYYEKEERGRGNFPDRFSARQFPNYSSELNVNALLLGDSALYLCASSPRDFNEKLFFGSGTQLSVL.

The table lists this clonotype with a few counts. V and J are TRBV11-2 and TRBJ2-2; no reliable D call. V lost 3 bases and J 4 bases, leaving 12 bases between the germline ends. The CDR3 length is 15 residues. Germline values: CDR1 SGHAT, CDR2 FQNNGV. DNA of the CDR3: TGTGCCAGCAGCTTTTTCCTCGGGCGCACCGGGGAGCTGTTTTTT. It yields the protein CASSFFLGRTGELFF.

The sample holds many counts of this clonotype. The V and J genes are TRBV28 and TRBJ1-2; D is undetermined. The V end lost 6 bases, the J end lost 0 bases, and 14 bases lay between the germline ends. CDR3 length equals 15 residues. Germline V CDR1 and CDR2: MDHEN, SYDVKM. The CDR3 sequence is CASSYIDGANYGYTF. CDR3 bases: TGTGCCAGCAGCTATATTGACGGAGCTAACTATGGCTACACCTTC.

This clonotype was recorded many times. The chain is built from TRBV20-1 and TRBJ2-7; 12 nucleotides agree with TRBD2. Per the germline V gene, CDR1 is DFQATT and CDR2 is SNEGSKA (reference sequence). V gave up 1 base and J gave up 7 bases; unmatched junction bases: 5. This CDR3 is 14 amino acids long. The CDR3 is CSARASGRAREQYF. Here the CDR3 DNA reads TGCAGTGCTAGAGCTAGCGGGAGGGCCCGGGAGCAGTACTTC.

This clonotype showed up just a few times. The rearrangement uses TRBV3-1 and TRBJ1-5; D gene unclear. The CDR3 is 15 amino acids. Germline V gene data show CDR1 as LGHDT and CDR2 as YNNKEL (reference sequence). The V gene lost 1 base and the J gene lost 1 base, with 8 bases spanning the gap. In DNA, the CDR3 is TGTGCCAGCAGCCAAGGACTGAGCAGCAATCAGCCCCAGCATTTT. Its protein is CASSQGLSSNQPQHF. Supplemented by reference TRBV3-1 and TRBJ1-5, the full variable domain reads DTAVSQTPKYLVTQMGNDKSIKCEQNLGHDTMYWYKQDSKKFLKIMFSYNNKELIINETVPNRFSPKSPDKAHLNLHINSLELGDSAVYFCASSQGLSSNQPQHFGDGTRLSIL.

The V call is TRBV5-5, the J call TRBJ2-6; D call uncertain. Germline V CDR1 and CDR2: SGHKS, YYEKEE (reference sequence). V shed 0 bases and J shed 3 bases, with 10 bases lying between them. The CDR3 contains 16 residues. CDR3 nucleotides: TGTGCCAGCAGCTTGGACGTTCGGGTTGGGGCCAACGTCCTGACTTTC. It is translated as CASSLDVRVGANVLTF.

This clonotype was seen ten or more times. The genes are TRBV7-9 and TRBJ2-3; 9 bases agree with TRBD2. The CDR3 covers 17 residues. Germline values: CDR1 SEHNR, CDR2 FQNEAQ (reference sequence). J lost 1 base, V lost 3 bases, and 8 bases had no gene match. The CDR3 DNA follows: TGTGCCAGCAGCTTGGCCCCTCTAGCGGGACGCACAGATACGCAGTATTTT. This translates into CASSLAPLAGRTDTQYF.

This chain uses TRBV20-1 with TRBJ2-2; D is ambiguous. This CDR3 region has 13 residues. Germline V gives CDR1 DFQATT, CDR2 SNEGSKA (reference sequence). Trimming pared 5 bases from V and 4 bases from J, leaving 11 bases between. The CDR3 nucleotides are TGCAGTGCTCCCCTTTTAACCACCGGGGAGCTGTTTTTT. This translates into CSAPLLTTGELFF.

This clonotype has just a few counts. The V and J genes are TRBV6-5 and TRBJ2-5; D remains ambiguous. Germline CDR1 reads MNHEY; CDR2 reads SVGAGI. CDR3 length equals 13 residues. V dropped 2 bases and J dropped 2 bases, with 6 bases sitting between them. CDR3 nucleotide sequence: TGTGCCAGCAGTTACGGCCAACAAGAGACCCAGTACTTC. Translating it yields CASSYGQQETQYF.

Regarding this clonotype: Given a much more abundant clone one base away, this may be a read error. This sequence joins TRBV5-1 and TRBJ2-1; D is possibly TRBD1 or TRBD2 (5 bases each). The CDR3 totals 16 residues. V shed 3 bases and J shed 8 bases, with 21 bases lying between them. The germline V gene has CDR1 SGHRS and CDR2 YFSETQ. CDR3 protein: CASSSEGTGMLYEQFF. DNA of the CDR3: TGCGCCAGCAGCTCGGAAGGGACGGGGATGTTGTATGAGCAGTTCTTC.